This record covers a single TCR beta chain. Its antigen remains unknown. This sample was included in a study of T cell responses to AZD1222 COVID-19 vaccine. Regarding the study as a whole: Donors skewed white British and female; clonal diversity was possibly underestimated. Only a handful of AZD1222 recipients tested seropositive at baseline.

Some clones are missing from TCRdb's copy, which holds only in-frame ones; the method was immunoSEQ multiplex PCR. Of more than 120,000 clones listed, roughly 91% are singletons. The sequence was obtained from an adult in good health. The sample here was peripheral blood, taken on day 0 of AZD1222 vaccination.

CDR3 DNA sequence: TGTGCCAGCAGTTCCCTAATAAGGCAGCCCCAGCATTTT. Translating it yields CASSSLIRQPQHF. The V call is TRBV12-3 or TRBV12-4, the J call TRBJ1-5; D remains unclear. This CDR3 spans 13 amino acids. Trimming shortened V by 4 bases and J by 7 bases, and 11 bases separated the two germline ends.